One sample yielded the 30 T cell receptor beta chains listed below, sequenced in a study of CD8 T cells in Susac syndrome. After extraction with the RNeasy kit, 0.5 to 1 ug of the RNA was reverse transcribed using random hexamers. TCRdb called the immunoSEQ multiplex PCR reads again in MiXCR, with one record for every CDR3 protein. The sample shows 150,000 to 200,000 distinct CDR3 sequences, around 94% of them seen only once. The sequenced sample was CD4+ T cells from PBMCs. The receptor source for this set is a human donor in good health.

V is TRBV12-3 or TRBV12-4 and J is TRBJ1-2; TRBD1 matches at 7 bases. The CDR3 contains 13 residues. With 6 bases clipped from V and 8 bases from J, the junction kept 9 bases outside the gene matches. The CDR3 nucleotides read TGTGCCAGCAGAACGGGACAGTCGACCGGCTACACCTTC. It translates to CASRTGQSTGYTF.

This CDR3 reads CASSPRSGGTDTQYF. The CDR3 bases are TGTGCCAGCAGCCCCCGGAGCGGGGGCACAGATACGCAGTATTTT. The chain joins TRBV7-2 to TRBJ2-3, with 7 bases aligning to TRBD2. Germline V CDR1 and CDR2: SGHTA, FQGNSA. V was clipped by 5 bases and J by 1 base; unmatched bases: 6. The CDR3 has 15 residues.

The genes are TRBV2 and TRBJ2-3; D is ambiguous. The germline CDR1 and CDR2 sequences are SNHLY and FYNNEI. Trimming cost V 2 bases and J 5 bases, with 8 bases left between them. The CDR3 is 13 amino acids. CDR3 nucleotide sequence: TGTGCCAGCAGTGAAAGGATGGGAGATACGCAGTATTTT. Translating gives CASSERMGDTQYF.

The V and J genes are TRBV6-1 and TRBJ1-5, with D hard to call. V lost 4 bases and J 2 bases, leaving 9 bases between the germline ends. Germline V gene lookup returns CDR1 MNHNS and CDR2 SASEGT. The CDR3 has 14 residues. The CDR3 region has the DNA TGTGCCAGCAGTGGTGGACTCCGCAATCAGCCCCAGCATTTT. Translated, it gives CASSGGLRNQPQHF.

This clonotype was seen a few times. V is TRBV7-2 and J is TRBJ2-3; no definite D call. CDR3 size: 12 residues. The V end lost 0 bases, the J end lost 10 bases, and 8 bases lay between the germline ends. Germline V lookup: CDR1 SGHTA, CDR2 FQGNSA. The CDR3 DNA is TGTGCCAGCAGCTTAGCGCACTTTTCGCAGTATTTT. Its translation: CASSLAHFSQYF.

The chain uses TRBV20-1 and TRBJ1-6; tentatively, D is TRBD1 (5 bases). There are 14 residues in the CDR3. Germline V gene sequence: CDR1 DFQATT, CDR2 SNEGSKA (reference sequence). V lost 0 bases and J 4 bases, leaving 7 bases between the germline ends. For the CDR3, the DNA is TGCAGTGCTAGAGATCAGGGTTATAATTCACCCCTCCACTTT. As protein: CSARDQGYNSPLHF.

The chain links TRBV30 to TRBJ2-7; 9 bases agree with TRBD1. The CDR3 loop spans 14 amino acids. Germline CDR1 is GTSNPN and CDR2 is SVGIG (reference sequence). Trimming took 3 bases from V and 5 from J; bases not matched to a gene: 8. The CDR3 DNA is TGTGCCTGGAGAAGGACAGGGGTACTGAACGAGCAGTACTTC. Translation gives CAWRRTGVLNEQYF.

The rearrangement links TRBV18 to TRBJ2-3, with TRBD2 matching over 11 bases. There are 16 residues in the CDR3. Germline V gene data show CDR1 as KGHSH and CDR2 as LQKENI. V dropped 5 bases and J dropped 2; count of bases not matched to a gene: 6. The CDR3 spells CASSTLAGANTDTQYF. CDR3 nucleotides: TGTGCCAGCTCAACACTAGCGGGGGCCAACACAGATACGCAGTATTTT.

The rearrangement links TRBV14 to TRBJ1-6, with a tentative D call TRBD1 (5 bases). This CDR3 is 14 amino acids long. In germline, CDR1 is SGHDN, CDR2 FVKESK. V shed 0 bases and J shed 7 bases, with 7 bases lying between them. The CDR3 bases are TGTGCCAGCAGCCAAGAGACAGCAAATTCACCCCTCCACTTT. This sequence encodes CASSQETANSPLHF.

V is TRBV19 and J is TRBJ1-5; D gene ambiguous. Germline CDR1 reads LNHDA; CDR2 reads SQIVND (reference sequence). The CDR3 has 15 amino acids. V was cut by 3 bases and J by 7 bases, with 16 bases left in between. This CDR3 is CASSMANGVNQPQHF. CDR3 DNA: TGTGCCAGTAGTATGGCAAATGGTGTTAACCAGCCCCAGCATTTT.

This rearrangement joins TRBV28 to TRBJ2-4; TRBD1 matches at 10 bases. V lost 6 bases, J lost 3 bases, and 5 bases stayed unmatched. This CDR3 spans 15 amino acids. Germline V lookup: CDR1 MDHEN, CDR2 SYDVKM. The CDR3: CASRGTGVIKNIQYF. Written as DNA, the CDR3 is TGTGCCAGCAGAGGGACAGGGGTGATCAAAAACATTCAGTACTTC.

This chain joins TRBV7-8 and TRBJ1-5; 9 nucleotides match TRBD1. This CDR3 comprises 15 residues. CDR1 is SGHVS and CDR2 is FQNEAQ in the germline V gene. V was clipped by 1 base and J by 7 bases; unmatched bases: 5. DNA for the CDR3: TGTGCCAGCAGCTTAGGGACAGGGGTTGGGCAGCCCCAGCATTTT. Protein product: CASSLGTGVGQPQHF.

The chain links TRBV15 to TRBJ2-3; the D call may be TRBD1 or TRBD2 (6 bases each). Germline CDR1 LNHNV, CDR2 YYDKDF (reference sequence). V was cut by 4 bases and J by 1 base, with 21 bases left in between. The CDR3 contains 18 residues. CDR3 sequence (DNA): TGTGCCACCAGCAAAGACCGGGCTAGGGGGGCCCGCACAGATACGCAGTATTTT. As protein: CATSKDRARGARTDTQYF.

This chain connects TRBV6-2 or TRBV6-3 to TRBJ2-1; D may be TRBD1 (6 bases). Between the trimmed V and J ends, which lost 8 bases and 1 base, there was a span of 12 bases. The germline CDR1 and CDR2 sequences are MNHEY and SVGEGT. The CDR3 covers 14 residues. The CDR3, as DNA: TGTGCCAGCCGTGACAGGAAATCCTACAATGAGCAGTTCTTC. Amino acids: CASRDRKSYNEQFF.

This chain connects TRBV5-1 to TRBJ1-2; no reliable D call. The germline CDR1 and CDR2 sequences are SGHRS and YFSETQ. The length of the CDR3 is 12 residues. Trimming shortened V by 0 bases and J by 8 bases, and 8 bases separated the two germline ends. The DNA for the CDR3 is TGCGCCAGCAGCTTGGAAGGGCTCGGCTACACCTTC. Translating gives CASSLEGLGYTF.

The CDR3 DNA is TGCAGCGTTGCTTCACAGGGGCACATGGAGACCCAGTACTTC. It codes for CSVASQGHMETQYF. The chain couples TRBV29-1 to TRBJ2-5, with 7 bases aligning to TRBD1. CDR1 is SQVTM, CDR2 ANQGSEA, per germline. The trim removed 4 bases at V and 5 bases at J, leaving 10 bases unmatched. CDR3 length: 14 residues.

This clonotype was counted a single time. The chain joins TRBV29-1 to TRBJ2-7; unclear D gene. The CDR3 covers 12 residues. The ends were cut back, 3 bases at V and 2 bases at J, with 8 bases in the middle. In germline, CDR1 is SQVTM, CDR2 ANQGSEA. The DNA of the CDR3 is TGCAGCGTTGAGGACCCTACCTACGAGCAGTACTTC. The encoded protein is CSVEDPTYEQYF.

The rearrangement joins TRBV20-1 to TRBJ2-5, with 7 bases matching TRBD2. V shed 0 bases and J 4 bases; nucleotides not matched to a gene: 5. The CDR3 extends over 14 amino acids. Per germline, CDR1 DFQATT and CDR2 SNEGSKA (reference sequence). This CDR3 is CSARDLGEGETQYF. CDR3 nucleotide sequence: TGCAGTGCTAGAGATCTGGGGGAGGGAGAGACCCAGTACTTC.

This clonotype is a singleton in its sample. This chain links TRBV6-2 or TRBV6-3 with TRBJ2-7; tentatively, D is TRBD1 (5 bases). Germline CDR1 and CDR2: MNHEY and SVGEGT. This CDR3 comprises 16 residues. V lost 2 bases, J lost 3 bases, and 17 bases lay in between. The CDR3 DNA follows: TGTGCCAGCAGTTACGGGGCTCGAACTCCCAACTACGAGCAGTACTTC. Encoded protein: CASSYGARTPNYEQYF.

This sequence joins TRBV24-1 and TRBJ2-1; a possible D gene is TRBD2 (6 bases). Trimming removed 9 bases from V and 5 bases from J, with 13 bases in between. The CDR3 sequence is 13 residues long. CDR1 is KGHDR and CDR2 is SFDVKD in the germline V gene. The CDR3 DNA follows: TGTGCCACCGGGACTCCCGTTCACAATGAGCAGTTCTTC. This translates into CATGTPVHNEQFF.

The CDR3 sequence is CSVEGGPRAAGLFF. The CDR3, as DNA: TGCAGCGTTGAAGGGGGACCCAGGGCCGCGGGACTGTTTTTT. The gene calls are TRBV29-1 and TRBJ1-4; D possibly corresponds to TRBD1 (5 bases). Trimming stripped 1 base from V and 13 bases from J, with 19 bases between. The CDR3 totals 14 residues. CDR1 is SQVTM and CDR2 is ANQGSEA in the germline V gene.

The rearrangement uses TRBV19 and TRBJ2-5; tentatively, D is TRBD1 (5 bases). The CDR3 is 14 residues long. The germline gives CDR1 LNHDA, CDR2 SQIVND (reference sequence). V lost 6 bases and J 4 bases, leaving 15 bases between the germline ends. The CDR3 here is CASSPQGTGETQYF. The CDR3 DNA sequence: TGTGCCAGTAGCCCCCAGGGTACAGGAGAGACCCAGTACTTC.

This clonotype occurred once. The chain combines TRBV4-2 with TRBJ2-3; 8 bases match TRBD2. V dropped 1 base and J dropped 4; count of bases not matched to a gene: 10. This CDR3 contains 17 residues. Germline values: CDR1 LGHNA, CDR2 YNFKEQ. The CDR3 is CASSQAGGARASDTQYF. The CDR3 nucleotides read TGTGCCAGCAGCCAAGCCGGGGGGGCTAGAGCCTCAGATACGCAGTATTTT.

The rearrangement uses TRBV20-1 and TRBJ2-3, with 11 bases identical to TRBD2. Trimming at V came to 0 bases and at J to 7 bases, leaving 9 bases not matched to a gene. The CDR3 spans 16 residues. Germline V gene data show CDR1 as DFQATT and CDR2 as SNEGSKA (reference sequence). The CDR3 bases are TGCAGTGCTAGAGATAATTCGCTAGCGGGGGGACATACGCAGTATTTT. Translating it yields CSARDNSLAGGHTQYF.

The chain is built from TRBV24-1 and TRBJ2-3; D is tentatively TRBD1 or TRBD2 (5 bases each). This CDR3 region has 14 residues. From germline, CDR1 is KGHDR and CDR2 SFDVKD. The V end lost 5 bases, the J end lost 2 bases, and 10 bases lay between the germline ends. CDR3 DNA sequence: TGTGCCACCAGTGGACGGGACGACACAGATACGCAGTATTTT. This sequence encodes CATSGRDDTDTQYF.

The chain recombines TRBV20-1 with TRBJ2-1; 10 bases map to TRBD2. CDR1 and CDR2 from the germline V gene are DFQATT and SNEGSKA (reference sequence). The CDR3 contains 13 residues. The CDR3 nucleotides are TGCAGCCGGGGGACTAGCGTCTACAATGAGCAGTTCTTC. Its translation: CSRGTSVYNEQFF.

V and J are TRBV7-9 and TRBJ1-6, with 8 nucleotides matching TRBD1. From germline, CDR1 is SEHNR and CDR2 FQNEAQ (reference sequence). The V segment lost 3 bases and the J segment 9 bases; nucleotides outside the gene matches: 4. CDR3 length equals 14 residues. CDR3 in amino acids: CASSLGTGGSPLHF. The DNA for the CDR3 is TGTGCCAGCAGCTTGGGGACAGGTGGTTCACCCCTCCACTTT.

The genes are TRBV20-1 and TRBJ1-5; D is possibly TRBD1 (5 bases). The germline V gene encodes CDR1 DFQATT and CDR2 SNEGSKA (reference sequence). V dropped 6 bases and J dropped 6 bases, with 12 bases sitting between them. This CDR3 contains 12 residues. The CDR3 loop is CSAKQESQPQHF. In DNA, the CDR3 is TGCAGTGCGAAACAGGAGTCTCAGCCCCAGCATTTT.

V and J are TRBV29-1 and TRBJ2-7; TRBD2 might be the D (7 bases). Germline V gene lookup returns CDR1 SQVTM and CDR2 ANQGSEA. Trimming cost V 6 bases and J 0 bases, with 12 bases left between them. This CDR3 is 13 amino acids long. CDR3 loop: CSVRAGASYEQYF. The CDR3 nucleotides read TGCAGCGTAAGGGCGGGGGCCTCCTACGAGCAGTACTTC.

V and J are TRBV29-1 and TRBJ1-1, with D maybe TRBD1 (6 bases). Trimming removed 7 bases from V and 3 bases from J, with 15 bases in between. CDR1 SQVTM and CDR2 ANQGSEA come from the germline V gene. The CDR3 runs 13 residues. CDR3: CSGNRRQDTEAFF. The CDR3 DNA is TGCAGCGGGAATAGACGACAGGACACTGAAGCTTTCTTT.